The present T cell receptor beta chain was sequenced within a study of blood T cell repertoires in COVID-19. Background on the study: Material from acute and convalescent COVID-19 was sourced from the United States, Italy and Spain. Sample material is recorded as cDNA or gDNA derived from T cells, B-cell-depleted T cells, or PBMCs.

CDR1 and CDR2 from the germline V gene are MDHEN and SYDVKM. V shed 5 bases and J 5 bases; nucleotides not matched to a gene: 1. The CDR3 sequence is 14 residues long. In the study's own analysis: Estimated nucleated cell counts came from reference gene primer amplification. Clones were sequenced by immunoSEQ multiplex PCR, and TCRdb holds only the in-frame ones, with some missing. That table furnishes V, J and clone size, whereas the DNA furnished D and trimming. Here the sample spans roughly 380,000 clones, roughly 80% being singletons. Input material: peripheral blood. The gene calls are TRBV28 and TRBJ1-5; TRBD1 matches at 12 bases. This clonotype was sampled from a human donor with acute or convalescent COVID-19. The donor label of this sample is uncertain. CDR3 sequence (DNA): TGTGCCAGCAGTGGGACAGGGGGCTATCAGCCCCAGCATTTT. Translation: CASSGTGGYQPQHF.